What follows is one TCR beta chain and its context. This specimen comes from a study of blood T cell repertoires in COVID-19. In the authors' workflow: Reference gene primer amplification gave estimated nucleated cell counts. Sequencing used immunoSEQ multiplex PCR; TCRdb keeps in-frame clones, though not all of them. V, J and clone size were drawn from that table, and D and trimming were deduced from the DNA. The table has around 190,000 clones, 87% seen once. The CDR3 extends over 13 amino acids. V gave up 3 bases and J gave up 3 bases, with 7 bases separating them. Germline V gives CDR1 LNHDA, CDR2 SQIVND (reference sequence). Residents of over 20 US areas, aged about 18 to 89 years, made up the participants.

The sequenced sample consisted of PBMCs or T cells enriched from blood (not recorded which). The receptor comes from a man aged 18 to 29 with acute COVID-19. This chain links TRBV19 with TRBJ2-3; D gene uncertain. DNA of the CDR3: TGTGCCAGTAGTATTGCAGCGACAGATACGCAGTATTTT. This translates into CASSIAATDTQYF.